The clone carrying this T cell receptor beta chain came up many times. The read halts 3 residues ahead of the CDR3 end, with the missing end drawn from the germline J gene. This specimen belongs to a study of T cell clonality in common variable immunodeficiency. V lost 2 bases to trimming and J lost 1 base; unmatched junction nucleotides: 3. This CDR3 is 16 amino acids long. The germline V gene has CDR1 KGHSH and CDR2 LQKENI. TCRdb's table, derived via immunoSEQ multiplex PCR, lists solely in-frame clones and lacks some. Sampling found around 81,000 clones, none seen once. The chain links TRBV18 to TRBJ2-3, with 10 bases fitting TRBD2. The origin of this receptor is a person between 18 and 70 years old in good health. The sequencing sample was made of peripheral blood mononuclear cells. Here the CDR3 reads CASSPSLAGGTDTQYF. The part of the CDR3 DNA that was read is TGTGCCAGCTCACCAAGCCTAGCGGGAGGCACAGATACG.